This T cell receptor (beta chain) was recorded in a study of vaccination and CD4 T cells after COVID-19. Study background: The convalescent population consisted of six males and four females, two of whom were of Hispanic ethnicity. In culture, cells were exposed to overlapping spike peptides from SARS-CoV-2, HCoV-NL63, HCoV-OC43 and HCoV-229E.

The sample's treatment: approximately nine-day PBMC culture with coronavirus spike peptide pools or control peptides (ViraFEST assay). Before the COVID-19 pandemic (2011-2018), CD4+ T cells were obtained from the unexposed donor. ViraFEST enlarged antigen-specific T cell populations with peptide pools and afterwards sequenced TCRs. Oncomine TCR Beta short-read sequencing was applied to DNA from cultured CD4+ T cells. CD4+ T cells were cultured, and genomic DNA was extracted from them. TCRdb passed the PCR reads through MiXCR, listing each CDR3 protein once. The profile shows around 10,000 distinct CDR3 sequences, about 30% of them singletons. Looked up from germline, CDR1 is DFQATT and CDR2 is SNEGSKA (reference sequence). The CDR3 runs 14 residues. With 0 bases removed from V and 2 bases from J, the gap between germline ends came to 10 bases. There are a few counts of this clonotype. The antigen is unknown.

The clonotype originates from a human donor in good health. V is TRBV20-1 and J is TRBJ1-1; D unresolved. The sample consisted of CD4+ T cells from blood, cultured in vitro. The CDR3: CSARDPLINTEAFF. The CDR3 region has the DNA TGCAGTGCTAGAGACCCCCTAATAAACACTGAAGCTTTCTTT.